Listed below are T cell receptor beta chains from one sample, sequenced in a study of blood T cell repertoires in COVID-19. TCRdb's copy holds only in-frame clones and misses some; the assay was immunoSEQ multiplex PCR. This sample has under 75,000 clones, with around 90% found just once. The source material was peripheral blood. The receptor source for this set is an elderly woman with active COVID-19. Each CDR3 is given with its conserved first and last residue. The order of the fields is J gene, CDR3 length, D gene, clone size, V gene, CDR3 protein, CDR3 DNA. A D gene is named only where the DNA matches it firmly. Size values are once, few and many counts, or a class for expanded clones, and some rows have none.

J gene: TRBJ2-5; CDR3 length: 13; D gene: -; clone size: -; V gene: TRBV5-1; CDR3 protein: CASSRDWQETQYF; CDR3 DNA: TGCGCCAGCAGCCGGGACTGGCAAGAGACCCAGTACTTC
J gene: TRBJ1-4; CDR3 length: 15; D gene: TRBD1; clone size: -; V gene: TRBV28; CDR3 protein: CASSLTGATNEKLFF; CDR3 DNA: TGTGCCAGCAGTTTAACAGGGGCAACTAATGAAAAACTGTTTTTT
J gene: TRBJ1-6; CDR3 length: 15; D gene: TRBD1; clone size: -; V gene: TRBV6-6; CDR3 protein: CASSYGTGLGSPLHF; CDR3 DNA: TGTGCCAGCAGTTACGGGACAGGGTTAGGCTCACCCCTCCACTTT
J gene: TRBJ1-1; CDR3 length: 11; D gene: -; clone size: -; V gene: TRBV18; CDR3 protein: CASSGVTEAFF; CDR3 DNA: TGTGCCAGCTCAGGAGTCACTGAAGCTTTCTTT
J gene: TRBJ1-2; CDR3 length: 12; D gene: -; clone size: -; V gene: TRBV7-9; CDR3 protein: CASSSQGVGYTF; CDR3 DNA: TGTGCCAGCAGCTCACAGGGAGTAGGCTACACCTTC
J gene: TRBJ1-1; CDR3 length: 16; D gene: -; clone size: -; V gene: TRBV15; CDR3 protein: CATSRGGAGGNTEAFF; CDR3 DNA: TGTGCCACCAGCAGGGGGGGGGCAGGAGGTAACACTGAAGCTTTCTTT
J gene: TRBJ2-5; CDR3 length: 19; D gene: TRBD2; clone size: -; V gene: TRBV15; CDR3 protein: CATSRAGGRSSALGGTQYF; CDR3 DNA: TGTGCCACCAGCCGAGCGGGGGGAAGGTCTAGCGCGTTAGGGGGGACCCAGTACTTC
J gene: TRBJ2-5; CDR3 length: 15; D gene: TRBD2; clone size: -; V gene: TRBV11-2; CDR3 protein: CASSPRLAGAETQYF; CDR3 DNA: TGTGCCAGCAGCCCTCGACTAGCGGGAGCCGAGACCCAGTACTTC
J gene: TRBJ2-7; CDR3 length: 18; D gene: TRBD2; clone size: -; V gene: TRBV6-1; CDR3 protein: CASSEPGRGLAGNYEQYF; CDR3 DNA: TGTGCCAGCAGTGAACCCGGCAGGGGACTAGCGGGAAACTACGAGCAGTACTTC
J gene: TRBJ1-2; CDR3 length: 14; D gene: -; clone size: -; V gene: TRBV28; CDR3 protein: CASSSPTGSSSYTF; CDR3 DNA: TGTGCCAGCAGTTCCCCAACAGGGAGTAGCAGCTACACCTTC
J gene: TRBJ2-7; CDR3 length: 15; D gene: TRBD2; clone size: -; V gene: TRBV2; CDR3 protein: CASSEGAGPSYEQYF; CDR3 DNA: TGTGCCAGCAGTGAAGGAGCGGGGCCTTCCTACGAGCAGTACTTC
J gene: TRBJ1-2; CDR3 length: 13; D gene: -; clone size: -; V gene: TRBV27; CDR3 protein: CASSFGQGGGYTF; CDR3 DNA: TGTGCCAGCAGTTTTGGGCAGGGAGGCGGCTACACCTTC
J gene: TRBJ2-7; CDR3 length: 14; D gene: -; clone size: -; V gene: TRBV6-5; CDR3 protein: CASRTPGVSYEQYF; CDR3 DNA: TGTGCCAGCAGGACGCCGGGAGTGTCCTACGAGCAGTACTTC
J gene: TRBJ2-7; CDR3 length: 20; D gene: TRBD2; clone size: -; V gene: TRBV7-6; CDR3 protein: CASSPTTGGGESRTPWEQYF; CDR3 DNA: TGTGCCAGCAGCCCGACGACCGGGGGGGGTGAGTCGAGAACTCCCTGGGAGCAGTACTTC
J gene: TRBJ1-4; CDR3 length: 12; D gene: -; clone size: -; V gene: TRBV18; CDR3 protein: CASSRDSEKLFF; CDR3 DNA: TGTGCCAGCTCCAGGGATAGTGAAAAACTGTTTTTT
J gene: TRBJ2-3; CDR3 length: 15; D gene: TRBD2; clone size: -; V gene: TRBV14; CDR3 protein: CASSQVAGTTDTQYF; CDR3 DNA: TGTGCCAGCAGCCAAGTAGCGGGGACCACAGATACGCAGTATTTT
J gene: TRBJ2-3; CDR3 length: 13; D gene: TRBD1; clone size: -; V gene: TRBV7-2; CDR3 protein: CASSSDRGDTQYF; CDR3 DNA: TGTGCCAGCAGCTCAGACAGGGGAGATACGCAGTATTTT
J gene: TRBJ2-3; CDR3 length: 15; D gene: TRBD2; clone size: once; V gene: TRBV6-6; CDR3 protein: CASSWTSGERGTQYF; CDR3 DNA: TGTGCCAGCAGTTGGACTAGCGGGGAAAGGGGTACGCAGTATTTT
J gene: TRBJ2-4; CDR3 length: 19; D gene: -; clone size: -; V gene: TRBV5-1; CDR3 protein: CASSRSSTQGLLAKNIQYF; CDR3 DNA: TGCGCCAGCAGCCGATCCTCAACGCAGGGGCTACTAGCCAAAAACATTCAGTACTTC
J gene: TRBJ2-1; CDR3 length: 14; D gene: -; clone size: once; V gene: TRBV10-1; CDR3 protein: CARPVGGSYNEQFF; CDR3 DNA: TGCGCCAGGCCCGTAGGAGGGTCCTACAATGAGCAGTTCTTC
J gene: TRBJ1-6; CDR3 length: 14; D gene: -; clone size: once; V gene: TRBV10-3; CDR3 protein: CAISEGRDNSPLHF; CDR3 DNA: TGTGCCATCAGTGAAGGGAGGGATAATTCACCCCTCCACTTT
J gene: TRBJ2-7; CDR3 length: 14; D gene: -; clone size: -; V gene: TRBV7-3; CDR3 protein: CASSLENRFSEQYF; CDR3 DNA: TGTGCCAGCAGCTTAGAAAACAGATTTTCTGAGCAGTACTTC